This T cell receptor (beta chain) appears in the sequencing data of a study of T cells in Graves' hyperthyroidism and ophthalmopathy. Study conclusions and caveats: The majority of expanded thyroid clonotypes above 0.001 also appeared in blood.

The V and J ends lost 8 bases and 4 bases, in that order; junction bases with no gene match: 15. CDR1 and CDR2 (germline): KGHDR, SFDVKD. The CDR3 sequence is 17 residues long. RNA transcripts yielded amplified TCR beta CDR3 regions. Researchers ran a first-round RT-PCR on the TCR CDR3 using the HTBI primer set. TCRdb processed the multiplex PCR reads anew with MiXCR; each CDR3 protein has one entry. The data hold under 450,000 distinct CDR3 sequences, with approximately 18% observed a single time. Note on this clonotype: The antigen remains undetermined.

This sequence joins TRBV24-1 and TRBJ2-1, with 8 bases lining up with TRBD1. Sequenced material: blood. The sequence came from a woman aged 30 to 39 with Graves' hyperthyroidism that later progressed to Graves' ophthalmopathy. The CDR3 here is CATKTDRAPLNYNEQFF. The CDR3 region has the DNA TGTGCCACCAAGACGGACAGGGCCCCTCTAAATTACAATGAGCAGTTCTTC.